This TCR beta chain appears in the sequencing data of a study of T cells in Graves' hyperthyroidism and ophthalmopathy. Amplification of TCR beta CDR3 regions used RNA as the template. During a first-round RT-PCR of the TCR CDR3, the HTBI primer set was used. TCRdb processed the multiplex PCR reads anew with MiXCR; each CDR3 protein has one entry. This repertoire shows more than 600,000 distinct CDR3 sequences, over 15% found once; its top ten account for under 10%. The patients, who ranged from 18 to 65 in age, presented with newly diagnosed hyperthyroidism lasting under 2 months. Every diagnosis used clinical symptoms, serum thyroxine and TRAb, thyroid ultrasound and orbital computed tomography. Fresh peripheral blood, approximately 9.6 ml, yielded the PBMCs. V dropped 3 bases and J dropped 4 bases, with 21 bases sitting between them. CDR1 and CDR2 from the germline V gene are SEHNR and FQNEAQ (reference sequence). This CDR3 is 17 amino acids long.

This clonotype was seen repeatedly, ten times or more. This receptor was identified in a man between 18 and 35 years old with Graves' hyperthyroidism. The chain carries TRBV7-9 and TRBJ1-1; D not resolved. The specimen sequenced was blood. This CDR3 reads CASSLGGLPGEGTEAFF. The CDR3 nucleotides are TGTGCCAGCAGCTTGGGAGGACTCCCCGGCGAAGGCACTGAAGCTTTCTTT.